The 20 T cell receptor beta chains given below trace back to one sample, sequenced in a study of cytomegalovirus exposure and HLA in healthy donors. The PCR was carried out with 60 Vbeta primers and 13 Jbeta primers. The data were produced by immunoSEQ multiplex PCR, yet TCRdb's version contains in-frame clones alone and is incomplete. The data show 100,000 or so clones, 77% seen once. The specimen was PBMCs. Source of these receptors: a man in his forties or fifties in good health and CMV-seropositive.

This chain joins TRBV5-1 and TRBJ2-1; 8 bases agree with TRBD2. CDR1 and CDR2 (germline): SGHRS, YFSETQ. V shed 0 bases and J 3 bases; nucleotides not matched to a gene: 2. The CDR3 sequence is 15 residues long. DNA for the CDR3: TGCGCCAGCAGCTTGGCCGGGACTAGCTACAATGAGCAGTTCTTC. Protein: CASSLAGTSYNEQFF.

A few counts support this clone. The V gene is TRBV6-5, the J gene TRBJ2-3; 7 bases line up with TRBD1. Trimming removed 5 bases from V and 3 bases from J; junction bases left unmatched: 2. In germline, CDR1 is MNHEY, CDR2 SVGAGI. This CDR3 region has 13 residues. This CDR3 is CASSDRETDTQYF. As DNA, the CDR3 is TGTGCCAGCAGTGACAGGGAAACAGATACGCAGTATTTT.

The chain joins TRBV6-5 to TRBJ2-5; a weak D match, TRBD1 (6 bases). The end of the DNA fits TRBJ2-7 better, so the J call may be wrong. CDR3 length: 13 residues. Germline-derived CDR1 and CDR2 are MNHEY and SVGAGI. The CDR3, as DNA: TGTGCCAGCAAGGACAGCCCTTCCTACGAGCAGTACTTC. Encoded protein: CASKDSPSYEQYF.

In its sample, this clone was seen a few times. This sequence joins TRBV7-2 and TRBJ2-7, with TRBD1 matching 8 bases. The CDR3 covers 13 residues. Trimming at V came to 4 bases and at J to 5 bases, leaving 4 bases not matched to a gene. Germline CDR1 and CDR2: SGHTA and FQGNSA. The CDR3 sequence: CASSSTGVNEQYF. Written as DNA, the CDR3 is TGTGCCAGCAGCTCGACAGGGGTCAACGAGCAGTACTTC.

The chain combines TRBV4-1 with TRBJ2-7, with a possible D match to TRBD2 (5 bases). Between the trimmed V and J ends, which lost 0 bases and 2 bases, there was a span of 11 bases. Germline V gene sequence: CDR1 MGHRA, CDR2 YSYEKL. The CDR3 has 15 amino acids. The CDR3 coding sequence is TGCGCCAGCAGCCAAGAAAGGAGGCAGACCTACGAGCAGTACTTC. It is translated as CASSQERRQTYEQYF.

The genes are TRBV7-2 and TRBJ2-7, with 9 bases aligning to TRBD1. Germline V gene sequence: CDR1 SGHTA, CDR2 FQGNSA. The CDR3 is 15 residues long. Losses at the gene ends were 1 base for V and 3 bases for J; bases not matched to a gene: 4. CDR3 nucleotides: TGTGCCAGCAGCTTAGAGGGGACAGGGTACTACGAGCAGTACTTC. This sequence encodes CASSLEGTGYYEQYF.

The chain combines TRBV28 with TRBJ2-7; D remains unclear. Looked up from germline, CDR1 is MDHEN and CDR2 is SYDVKM. The CDR3 extends over 14 amino acids. V lost 3 bases and J lost 6, with 15 bases in between. CDR3 loop: CASSFFSSGGEQYF. The CDR3 DNA sequence: TGTGCCAGCAGTTTTTTCTCCTCGGGTGGCGAGCAGTACTTC.

In the case of this clone: A junction end diverges from the germline sequence, so it may reflect a read error. CDR3 sequence reads: CASHGSITNSGANGLTF. CDR3 nucleotide sequence: TGTGCCAGCCATGGGTCTATCACAAACTCTGGGGCCAACGGCCTGACTTTC. The chain uses TRBV18 and TRBJ2-6, with D perhaps matching TRBD1 (5 bases). The CDR3 covers 17 residues. Germline assignment: CDR1 KGHSH and CDR2 LQKENI.

V gene TRBV5-1 combines with J gene TRBJ2-2, with TRBD1 matching 10 bases. J was trimmed by 1 base and V by 1 base; bases with no gene match: 1. The CDR3 consists of 16 residues. Germline values: CDR1 SGHRS, CDR2 YFSETQ. The CDR3 loop is CASSLRTGGNTGELFF. In DNA, the CDR3 is TGCGCCAGCAGCTTGAGGACAGGGGGGAACACCGGGGAGCTGTTTTTT.

The chain recombines TRBV7-9 with TRBJ2-3; 9 bases are shared with TRBD2. Per germline, CDR1 SEHNR and CDR2 FQNEAQ (reference sequence). Trimming cost V 1 base and J 2 bases; bases outside gene matches: 13. This CDR3 comprises 19 residues. CDR3 amino acids: CASSLVSEASSGVTDTQYF. The CDR3 bases are TGTGCCAGCAGCTTAGTGTCTGAGGCTTCTAGCGGGGTCACAGATACGCAGTATTTT.

In this sample, this clone turned up once. The chain uses TRBV19 and TRBJ2-5; a possible D gene is TRBD1 (5 bases). The DNA end lines up better with TRBJ2-7; the J call may be wrong. Germline V gene data show CDR1 as LNHDA and CDR2 as SQIVND (reference sequence). This CDR3 comprises 13 residues. DNA of the CDR3: TGTGCCAGTTCGGCCCTCAGGGTGGGCGAGCAGTACTTC. Translated: CASSALRVGEQYF.

The chain carries TRBV2 and TRBJ1-2; D remains unclear. Per the germline V gene, CDR1 is SNHLY and CDR2 is FYNNEI. CDR3 size: 13 residues. Trimming took off 4 bases at V and 4 bases at J, with 10 bases between the two ends. CDR3 in amino acids: CASSARRVYGYTF. The CDR3 DNA reads as TGTGCCAGCAGTGCCCGTAGAGTCTATGGCTACACCTTC.

This chain links TRBV7-9 with TRBJ2-1; D is unresolved. CDR3 length: 13 amino acids. Looked up from germline, CDR1 is SEHNR and CDR2 is FQNEAQ (reference sequence). The germline V and J ends were trimmed by 7 bases and 7 bases, with 14 bases remaining between them. The CDR3 DNA sequence: TGTGCCAGCAAGACACAAACGACAAATGAGCAGTTCTTC. Protein product: CASKTQTTNEQFF.

The V gene is TRBV19, the J gene TRBJ2-7; 9 bases line up with TRBD1. Germline CDR1 reads LNHDA; CDR2 reads SQIVND (reference sequence). Germline trimming cut 5 bases from V and 5 bases from J; bases unmatched to any gene: 7. The CDR3 runs 14 residues. This CDR3 is CASSGTGYRDEQYF. The CDR3 DNA follows: TGTGCCAGTAGTGGGACAGGGTACCGGGACGAGCAGTACTTC.

This sequence joins TRBV10-3 and TRBJ2-4; D possibly corresponds to TRBD2 (5 bases). The CDR3 is 14 amino acids. The V gene's germline CDR1 is ENHRY and CDR2 SYGVKD. Trimming took 2 bases from V and 7 from J, leaving 12 bases between them. In DNA form, the CDR3 reads TGTGCCATCAGTGAGCGGGGAATTGAGAACATTCAGTACTTC. Translating gives CAISERGIENIQYF.

CDR3 in DNA: TGTGCCAGCTCCGCCGGGAGGCAGGGCAACTTATACGAGCAGTACTTC. Protein sequence: CASSAGRQGNLYEQYF. This chain uses TRBV18 with TRBJ2-7; 7 nucleotides match TRBD2. Germline V gene lookup returns CDR1 KGHSH and CDR2 LQKENI. Losses at the gene ends were 6 bases for V and 4 bases for J; bases not matched to a gene: 15. This CDR3 comprises 16 residues.

The chain employs TRBV10-3 and TRBJ1-6, with a tentative D call TRBD1 (5 bases). CDR3 size: 14 residues. Trimming removed 6 bases from V and 6 bases from J, with 12 bases in between. Germline V gene data show CDR1 as ENHRY and CDR2 as SYGVKD. In DNA, the CDR3 is TGTGCCATCAGGAAGACAGAGATTAATTCACCCCTCCACTTT. It yields the protein CAIRKTEINSPLHF.

This clone turned up a few times. The rearrangement joins TRBV6-5 to TRBJ1-1; D is unclear. The germline V and J ends were trimmed by 7 bases and 1 base, with 13 bases remaining between them. Germline CDR1 is MNHEY and CDR2 is SVGAGI. The CDR3 consists of 14 residues. The CDR3, as DNA: TGTGCCAGCACTAACAAAGCGTCGAACACTGAAGCTTTCTTT. Translating it yields CASTNKASNTEAFF.

The V call is TRBV2, the J call TRBJ1-5; TRBD1 aligns across 7 bases. Trimming removed 6 bases from V and 10 bases from J; junction bases left unmatched: 6. Germline CDR1 is SNHLY and CDR2 is FYNNEI. The CDR3 is made up of 12 amino acids. This CDR3 is CASRVRQGPQHF. DNA for the CDR3: TGTGCCAGCAGGGTACGACAGGGACCCCAGCATTTT. The whole variable domain, filled in from reference TRBV2 and TRBJ1-5, reads EPEVTQTPSHQVTQMGQEVILRCVPISNHLYFYWYRQILGQKVEFLVSFYNNEISEKSEIFDDQFSVERPDGSNFTLKIRSTKLEDSAMYFCASRVRQGPQHFGDGTRLSIL.

This chain uses TRBV29-1 with TRBJ2-7, with 9 nucleotides matching TRBD1. V lost 3 bases and J lost 0; bases outside the gene matches: 3. CDR3 length: 14 amino acids. The germline V gene has CDR1 SQVTM and CDR2 ANQGSEA. CDR3 bases: TGCAGCGTTGAGGGGACAGGGATCTCCTACGAGCAGTACTTC. Translation gives CSVEGTGISYEQYF.